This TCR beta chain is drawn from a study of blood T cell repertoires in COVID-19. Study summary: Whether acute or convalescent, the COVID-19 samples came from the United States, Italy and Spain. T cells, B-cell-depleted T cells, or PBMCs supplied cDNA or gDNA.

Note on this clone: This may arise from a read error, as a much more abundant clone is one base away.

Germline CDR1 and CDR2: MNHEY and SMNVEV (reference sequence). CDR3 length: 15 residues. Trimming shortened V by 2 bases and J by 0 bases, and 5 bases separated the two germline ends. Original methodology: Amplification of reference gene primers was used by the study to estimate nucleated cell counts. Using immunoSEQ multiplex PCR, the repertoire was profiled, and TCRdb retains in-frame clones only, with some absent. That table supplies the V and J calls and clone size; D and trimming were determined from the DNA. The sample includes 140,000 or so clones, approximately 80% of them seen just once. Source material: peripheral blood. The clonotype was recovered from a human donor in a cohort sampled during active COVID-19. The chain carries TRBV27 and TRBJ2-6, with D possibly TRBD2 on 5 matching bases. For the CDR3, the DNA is TGTGCCAGCAGTTTAGGGAGCTCTGGGGCCAACGTCCTGACTTTC. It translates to CASSLGSSGANVLTF.